A selection of T cell receptor beta chains follows, all from one sample in a study of cytomegalovirus exposure and HLA in healthy donors. The table came from immunoSEQ multiplex PCR; TCRdb's copy has only in-frame clones and leaves some out. The sample has about 120,000 clones; approximately 81% are singletons. The material sequenced was PBMCs. The receptors were gathered from a woman in her twenties or thirties in good health and CMV-seronegative. Both conserved end residues are part of each CDR3. Fields, in order: D gene, J gene, V gene, clone size, CDR3 DNA, CDR3 protein. The D gene is left open where the match is weak. Clone sizes are given selectively: once, few, many, or a class where the clone is expanded.

D: TRBD2; J: TRBJ2-7; V: TRBV7-9; size: .; DNA: TGTGCCAGCAGCGTTAGCGGGAGTCACGACGAGCAGTACTTC; CDR3: CASSVSGSHDEQYF
D: TRBD2; J: TRBJ2-1; V: TRBV30; size: .; DNA: TGTGCCTGGAGTGGAATGGGTGCGGGACTAGCGGGAGATGAGCAGTTCTTC; CDR3: CAWSGMGAGLAGDEQFF
D: .; J: TRBJ2-4; V: TRBV10-1; size: .; DNA: TGCGCCAGCAGTGGAACCGGGGGAAACATTCAGTACTTC; CDR3: CASSGTGGNIQYF
D: .; J: TRBJ1-2; V: TRBV2; size: once; DNA: TGTGCCTCAATCCCCGTAGACAGGCGTACCTACACCTTC; CDR3: CASIPVDRRTYTF
D: TRBD2; J: TRBJ2-1; V: TRBV13; size: .; DNA: TGTGCCAGCAGCGGCGGGAGTTACAATGAGCAGTTCTTC; CDR3: CASSGGSYNEQFF
D: TRBD1; J: TRBJ2-5; V: TRBV5-1; size: .; DNA: TGCGCCAGCAGCGACGGACAGGGAGGACAAGAGACCCAGTACTTC; CDR3: CASSDGQGGQETQYF
D: .; J: TRBJ2-7; V: TRBV7-6; size: once; DNA: TGTGCCAGCAGCTTACGACTATCTGCCTACGAGCAGTACTTC; CDR3: CASSLRLSAYEQYF
D: TRBD1; J: TRBJ2-7; V: TRBV5-1; size: .; DNA: TGCGCCAGCAGCTTGGACAGGGGGCTTCCCGAGCAGTACTTC; CDR3: CASSLDRGLPEQYF
D: .; J: TRBJ1-1; V: TRBV9; size: once; DNA: TGTGCCAGCAGCGTAGGGTCCCTAGGGGGTTCTGAAGCCTTCTTT; CDR3: CASSVGSLGGSEAFF
D: TRBD1; J: TRBJ2-1; V: TRBV11-2; size: .; DNA: TGTGCCAGCAGTCCAACAGGGGCGGACAATGAGCAGTTCTTC; CDR3: CASSPTGADNEQFF
D: TRBD2; J: TRBJ2-7; V: TRBV27; size: once; DNA: TGTGCCAGCAGTTTAGAGGGGACGGGACTAGCGGGAAGGACTAGGTCTCCCTACGAGCAGTACTTC; CDR3: CASSLEGTGLAGRTRSPYEQYF
D: .; J: TRBJ2-1; V: TRBV5-1; size: .; DNA: TGCGCCAGCAGCTTGGGGCTCCCCTACAATGAGCAGTTCTTC; CDR3: CASSLGLPYNEQFF
D: TRBD2; J: TRBJ2-7; V: TRBV27; size: .; DNA: TGTGCCAGCCGGAGCGGGAGTGTCTCCTACGAGCAGTACTTC; CDR3: CASRSGSVSYEQYF
D: TRBD2; J: TRBJ2-7; V: TRBV5-6; size: .; DNA: TGTGCCAGCAGTACGATAGGACTAGTCCGCGAGCAGTACTTC; CDR3: CASSTIGLVREQYF
D: TRBD1; J: TRBJ1-5; V: TRBV6-5; size: .; DNA: TGTGCCAGCAGTACCGGGACAGACAATCAGCCCCAGCATTTT; CDR3: CASSTGTDNQPQHF
D: TRBD1; J: TRBJ2-1; V: TRBV27; size: .; DNA: TGTGCCAGCAGTTGGAGGGACAGGGCAAACAATGAGCAGTTCTTC; CDR3: CASSWRDRANNEQFF
D: .; J: TRBJ1-2; V: TRBV4-1; size: .; DNA: TGCGCCAGCAGCCAAGATCCTCCCAGGGGTTGGGGGTATGGCTACACCTTC; CDR3: CASSQDPPRGWGYGYTF
D: .; J: TRBJ2-7; V: TRBV4-1; size: .; DNA: TGCGCCAGCAGCTCGTTCGACAGGTATTACGAGCAGTACTTC; CDR3: CASSSFDRYYEQYF
D: .; J: TRBJ2-7; V: TRBV7-2; size: .; DNA: TGTGCCAGCAGCTTAGGCGGGTCTGCCTACGAGCAGTACTTC; CDR3: CASSLGGSAYEQYF
D: .; J: TRBJ2-7; V: TRBV21-1; size: .; DNA: TGTGCCAGCACCAAGAAGGGACTAGCGGCCTACGAGCAGTACTTC; CDR3: CASTKKGLAAYEQYF
D: TRBD2; J: TRBJ2-3; V: TRBV7-3; size: .; DNA: TGTGCCAGCAGCATGGGGACTAGCAGGGGGCAGTATTTT; CDR3: CASSMGTSRGQYF
D: .; J: TRBJ2-1; V: TRBV18; size: .; DNA: TGTGCCAGCTCACCACTAAACTACAACAATGAGCAGTTCTTC; CDR3: CASSPLNYNNEQFF
D: TRBD1; J: TRBJ1-5; V: TRBV10-3; size: once; DNA: TGTGCCATCAGTGGACAGGGAGGCAATCAGCCCCAGCATTTT; CDR3: CAISGQGGNQPQHF
D: .; J: TRBJ2-7; V: TRBV5-1; size: .; DNA: TGCGCCAGCAGCTTGGGGCCGGCTAGCGCGAACTACGAGCAGTACTTC; CDR3: CASSLGPASANYEQYF
D: TRBD1; J: TRBJ1-2; V: TRBV5-4; size: .; DNA: TGTGCCAGCAGCTCGCAGGGGGCGAGGGGCTACACCTTC; CDR3: CASSSQGARGYTF
D: .; J: TRBJ2-7; V: TRBV7-3; size: .; DNA: TGTGCCAGCAGCCCGGACAGCTCCTTAACCTACGAGCAGTACTTC; CDR3: CASSPDSSLTYEQYF
D: TRBD2; J: TRBJ2-7; V: TRBV4-3; size: .; DNA: TGCGCCAGCAGCCAAGGACTAGCGGGAGGTTACGAGCAGTACTTC; CDR3: CASSQGLAGGYEQYF
D: TRBD1; J: TRBJ1-2; V: TRBV14; size: .; DNA: TGTGCCAGCAGCCAGGGACAGGGTCGTAGCTATGGCTACACCTTC; CDR3: CASSQGQGRSYGYTF
D: .; J: TRBJ2-5; V: TRBV19; size: .; DNA: TGTGCCAGTAGTACGGGGAATCAAGAGACCCAGTACTTC; CDR3: CASSTGNQETQYF
D: .; J: TRBJ1-5; V: TRBV6-5; size: .; DNA: TGTGCCAGCAGTGGAGGAGGGCAGCAGCCCCAGCATTTT; CDR3: CASSGGGQQPQHF
D: .; J: TRBJ1-5; V: TRBV19; size: once; DNA: TGTGCCAGTAGTATCGACGGAGGAAACGGCAATCAGCCCCAGCATTTT; CDR3: CASSIDGGNGNQPQHF
D: .; J: TRBJ2-5; V: TRBV9; size: .; DNA: TGTGCCAGCAGCGCTGGACAGCAAGAGACCCAGTACTTC; CDR3: CASSAGQQETQYF
D: .; J: TRBJ1-2; V: TRBV28; size: .; DNA: TGTGCCAGCAGTTTGTATCAGGGCAACTATGGCTACACCTTC; CDR3: CASSLYQGNYGYTF
D: TRBD2; J: TRBJ2-5; V: TRBV5-1; size: .; DNA: TGCGCCAGCAGCTTTGGGGGGGAAGAGACCCAGTACTTC; CDR3: CASSFGGEETQYF
D: .; J: TRBJ2-7; V: TRBV11-2; size: .; DNA: TGTGCCAGCAGCTCCGCCGCCGGGCAGTACTTC; CDR3: CASSSAAGQYF
D: TRBD1; J: TRBJ2-5; V: TRBV28; size: .; DNA: TGTGCCAGCAGCAGTCCCGGGACAGGGGTCCAAGAGACCCAGTACTTC; CDR3: CASSSPGTGVQETQYF
D: TRBD1; J: TRBJ2-5; V: TRBV10-3; size: once; DNA: TGTGCCATCAGTGGGACAGGGACGGGCTGGGAGCAGTACTTC; CDR3: CAISGTGTGWEQYF
D: TRBD1; J: TRBJ1-4; V: TRBV28; size: once; DNA: TGTGCCAGCAATTCCCAGAGGACAGGGGGCTATGAAAAACTGTTTTTT; CDR3: CASNSQRTGGYEKLFF
D: TRBD1; J: TRBJ2-7; V: TRBV11-3; size: few; DNA: TGTGCCAGCAGCCGGACAGGGGGATCCTACGAGCAGTACTTC; CDR3: CASSRTGGSYEQYF
D: .; J: TRBJ2-7; V: TRBV2; size: .; DNA: TGTGCCAGCAGGGTTACTGGAGTTTACGAGCAGTACTTC; CDR3: CASRVTGVYEQYF
D: .; J: TRBJ2-5; V: TRBV7-6; size: .; DNA: TGTGCCAGCAGCTTAGCAGAGTGGGAGACCCAGTACTTC; CDR3: CASSLAEWETQYF